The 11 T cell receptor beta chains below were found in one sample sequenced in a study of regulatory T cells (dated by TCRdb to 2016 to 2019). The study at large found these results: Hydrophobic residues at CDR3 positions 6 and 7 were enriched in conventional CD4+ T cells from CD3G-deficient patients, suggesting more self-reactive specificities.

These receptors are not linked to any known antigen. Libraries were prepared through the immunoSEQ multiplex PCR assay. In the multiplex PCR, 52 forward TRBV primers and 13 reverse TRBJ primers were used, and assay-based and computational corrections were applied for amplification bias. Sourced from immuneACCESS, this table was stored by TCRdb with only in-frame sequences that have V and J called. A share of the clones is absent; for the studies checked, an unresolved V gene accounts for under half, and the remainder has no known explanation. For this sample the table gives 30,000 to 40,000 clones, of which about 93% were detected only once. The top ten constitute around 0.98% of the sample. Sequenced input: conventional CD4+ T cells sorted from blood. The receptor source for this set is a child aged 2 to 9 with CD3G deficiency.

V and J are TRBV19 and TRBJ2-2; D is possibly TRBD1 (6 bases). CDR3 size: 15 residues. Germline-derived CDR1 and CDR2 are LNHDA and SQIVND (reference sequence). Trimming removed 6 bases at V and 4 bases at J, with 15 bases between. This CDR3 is CASSRRRGFTGELFF. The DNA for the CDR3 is TGTGCCAGTAGCCGTAGAAGGGGGTTCACCGGGGAGCTGTTTTTT.

CDR3 coding DNA: TGTGCTAGTGGTTTGAGGCCCGGGGAGCTGTTTTTT. Protein product: CASGLRPGELFF. The chain employs TRBV12-5 and TRBJ2-2; D gene unclear. The V end lost 2 bases, the J end lost 6 bases, and 4 bases lay between the germline ends. The CDR3 loop spans 12 amino acids. Germline V CDR1 and CDR2: LGHNT, FRNRAP.

CDR3 loop: CASRLGTSGRNEQYF. CDR3 coding DNA: TGTGCCAGCAGACTCGGAACTAGCGGGAGGAACGAGCAGTACTTC. The rearrangement joins TRBV28 to TRBJ2-7, with 12 bases fitting TRBD2. The V segment lost 6 bases and the J segment 5 bases; nucleotides outside the gene matches: 8. The CDR3 runs to 15 residues. Germline V CDR1 and CDR2: MDHEN, SYDVKM.

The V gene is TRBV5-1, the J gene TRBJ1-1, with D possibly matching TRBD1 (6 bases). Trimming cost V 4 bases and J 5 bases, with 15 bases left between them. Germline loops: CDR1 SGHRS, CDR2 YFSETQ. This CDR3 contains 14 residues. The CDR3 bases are TGCGCCAGCAGCCCTGGGCGGGGGCGGACTGAAGCTTTCTTT. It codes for CASSPGRGRTEAFF. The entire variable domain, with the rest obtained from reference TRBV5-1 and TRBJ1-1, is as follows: KAGVTQTPRYLIKTRGQQVTLSCSPISGHRSVSWYQQTPGQGLQFLFEYFSETQRNKGNFPGRFSGRQFSNSRSEMNVSTLELGDSALYLCASSPGRGRTEAFFGQGTRLTVV.

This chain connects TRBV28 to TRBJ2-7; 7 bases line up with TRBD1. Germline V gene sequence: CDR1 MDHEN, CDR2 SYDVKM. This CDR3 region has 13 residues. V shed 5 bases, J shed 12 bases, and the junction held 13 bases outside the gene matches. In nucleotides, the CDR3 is TGTGCCAGCAGTCCTCACTTGGGACAGTCTGGGTACTTC. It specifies CASSPHLGQSGYF.

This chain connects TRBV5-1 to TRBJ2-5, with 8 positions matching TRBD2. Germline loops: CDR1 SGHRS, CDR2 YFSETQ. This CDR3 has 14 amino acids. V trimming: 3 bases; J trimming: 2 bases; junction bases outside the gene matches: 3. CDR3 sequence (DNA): TGCGCCAGCAGCTCGACTAGCGTACAAGAGACCCAGTACTTC. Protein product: CASSSTSVQETQYF.

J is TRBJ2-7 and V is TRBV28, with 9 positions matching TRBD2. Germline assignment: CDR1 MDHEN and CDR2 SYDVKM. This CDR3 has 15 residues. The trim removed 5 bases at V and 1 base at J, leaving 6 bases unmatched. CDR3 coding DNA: TGTGCCAGCAGTATAGCGGGAGTTAGGTCCTACGAGCAGTACTTC. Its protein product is CASSIAGVRSYEQYF.

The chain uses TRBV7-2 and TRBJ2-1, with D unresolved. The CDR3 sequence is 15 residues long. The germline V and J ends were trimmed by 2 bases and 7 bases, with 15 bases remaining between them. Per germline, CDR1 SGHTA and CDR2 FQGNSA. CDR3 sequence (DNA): TGTGCCAGCAGCTTATGCGTTGCGAGTAGGAATGAGCAGTTCTTC. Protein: CASSLCVASRNEQFF.

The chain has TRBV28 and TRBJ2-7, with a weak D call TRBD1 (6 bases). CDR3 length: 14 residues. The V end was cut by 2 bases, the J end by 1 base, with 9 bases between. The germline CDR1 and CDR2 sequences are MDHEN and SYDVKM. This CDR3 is CASSLRQGSYEQYF. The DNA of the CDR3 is TGTGCCAGCAGTTTAAGGCAGGGGTCCTACGAGCAGTACTTC.

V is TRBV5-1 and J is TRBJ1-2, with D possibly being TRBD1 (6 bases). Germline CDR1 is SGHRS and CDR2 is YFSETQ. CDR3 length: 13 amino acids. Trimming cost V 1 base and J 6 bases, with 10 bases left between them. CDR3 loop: CASSLQGTHGYTF. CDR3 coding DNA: TGCGCCAGCAGCTTGCAGGGGACCCATGGCTACACCTTC.

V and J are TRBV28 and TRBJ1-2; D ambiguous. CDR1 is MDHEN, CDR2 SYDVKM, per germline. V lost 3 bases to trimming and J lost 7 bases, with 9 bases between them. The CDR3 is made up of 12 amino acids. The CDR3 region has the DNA TGTGCCAGCAGTTTGGGAAGGGTTGGCTACACCTTC. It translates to CASSLGRVGYTF.